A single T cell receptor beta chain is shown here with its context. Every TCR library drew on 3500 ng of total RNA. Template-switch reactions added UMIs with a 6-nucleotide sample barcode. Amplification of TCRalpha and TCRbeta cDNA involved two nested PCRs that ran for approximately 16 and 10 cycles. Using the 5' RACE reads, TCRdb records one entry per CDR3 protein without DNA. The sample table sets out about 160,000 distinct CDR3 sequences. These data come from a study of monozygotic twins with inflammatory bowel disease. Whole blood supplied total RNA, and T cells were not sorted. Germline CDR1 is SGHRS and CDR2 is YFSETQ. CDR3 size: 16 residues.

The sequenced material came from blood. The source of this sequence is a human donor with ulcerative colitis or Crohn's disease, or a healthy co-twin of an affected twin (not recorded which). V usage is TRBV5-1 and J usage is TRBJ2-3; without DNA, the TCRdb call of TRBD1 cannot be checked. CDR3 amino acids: CASSFPGGGYMDTQYF.